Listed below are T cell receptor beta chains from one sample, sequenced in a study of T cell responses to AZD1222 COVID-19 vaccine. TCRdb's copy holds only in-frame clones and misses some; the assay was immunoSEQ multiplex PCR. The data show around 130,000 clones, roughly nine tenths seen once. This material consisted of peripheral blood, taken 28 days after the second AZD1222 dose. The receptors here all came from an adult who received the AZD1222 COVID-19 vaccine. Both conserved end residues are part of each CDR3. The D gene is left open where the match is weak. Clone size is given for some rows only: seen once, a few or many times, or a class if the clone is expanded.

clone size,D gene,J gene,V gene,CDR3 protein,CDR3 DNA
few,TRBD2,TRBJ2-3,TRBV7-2,CASSFASGGYGTQYF,TGTGCCAGCAGCTTCGCTAGCGGGGGATACGGTACGCAGTATTTT
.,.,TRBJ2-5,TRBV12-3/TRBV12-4,CASSSPVQTQYF,TGTGCCAGCAGTTCGCCCGTTCAGACCCAGTACTTC
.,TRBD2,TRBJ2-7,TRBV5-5,CASSLNLQGRGAYEQYF,TGTGCCAGCAGCCTGAATCTCCAGGGCCGGGGGGCCTACGAGCAGTACTTC
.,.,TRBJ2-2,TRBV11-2,CASSLTAGNSGELFF,TGTGCCAGCAGCCTAACTGCGGGAAACTCCGGGGAGCTGTTTTTT
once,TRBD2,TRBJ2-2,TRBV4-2,CASSQGASGRVGGELFF,TGTGCCAGCAGCCAAGGGGCTAGCGGGAGGGTAGGCGGGGAGCTGTTTTTT
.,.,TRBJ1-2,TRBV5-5,CASSSLQGNLVYGYTF,TGTGCCAGCAGCTCCCTTCAGGGTAATTTGGTCTATGGCTACACCTTC
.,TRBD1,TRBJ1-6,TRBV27,CASRMGTAINSPLHF,TGTGCCAGCCGTATGGGGACAGCAATTAATTCACCCCTCCACTTT
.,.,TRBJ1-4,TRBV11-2,CASRGGGEKLFF,TGTGCCTCCCGGGGCGGGGGTGAAAAACTGTTTTTT
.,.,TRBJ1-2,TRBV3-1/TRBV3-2,CASSHLNMQANGYTF,TGTGCCAGCAGCCATCTAAATATGCAGGCCAATGGCTACACCTTC
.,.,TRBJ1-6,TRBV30,CAWSVTSPNSPLHF,TGTGCCTGGAGTGTTACGTCGCCTAATTCACCCCTCCACTTT
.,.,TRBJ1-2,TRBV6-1,CASSEAPRVYGYTF,TGTGCCAGCAGTGAAGCGCCCCGGGTCTATGGCTACACCTTC
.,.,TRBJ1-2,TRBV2,CASRPQGAGYTF,TGTGCCAGCAGACCCCAGGGAGCCGGCTACACCTTC
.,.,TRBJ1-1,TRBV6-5,CASSRQVNTEAFF,TGTGCCAGCAGTAGACAAGTGAACACTGAAGCTTTCTTT
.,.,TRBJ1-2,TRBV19,CASSLAAGGYTF,TGTGCCAGTAGTCTCGCTGCGGGGGGCTACACCTTC
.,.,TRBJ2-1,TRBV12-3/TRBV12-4,CASSSREQFF,TGTGCCAGCAGTTCGCGGGAGCAGTTCTTC
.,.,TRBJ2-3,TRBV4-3,CASSQEVYTDTQYF,TGCGCCAGCAGCCAAGAGGTCTACACAGATACGCAGTATTTT
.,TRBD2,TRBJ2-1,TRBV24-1,CATSESGLASSYNEQFF,TGTGCCACCAGCGAGTCGGGACTAGCGAGCTCCTACAATGAGCAGTTCTTC
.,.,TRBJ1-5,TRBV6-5,CASAMGLQPQHF,TGTGCCAGCGCAATGGGGCTTCAGCCCCAGCATTTT
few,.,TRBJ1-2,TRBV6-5,CASSYSNGGVYTF,TGTGCCAGCAGTTACTCAAATGGAGGGGTCTACACCTTC
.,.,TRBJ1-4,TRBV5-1,CASSLRTAGSNEKLFF,TGCGCCAGCAGCTTACGGACCGCGGGATCTAATGAAAAACTGTTTTTT
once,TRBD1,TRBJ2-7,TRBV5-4,CASSFRDRPYEQYF,TGTGCCAGCAGCTTCCGGGACAGACCCTACGAGCAGTACTTC
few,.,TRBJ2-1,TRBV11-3,CASTPGGRSSYNEQFF,TGTGCCAGCACCCCCGGGGGACGGTCCTCCTACAATGAGCAGTTCTTC
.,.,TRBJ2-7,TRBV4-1,CASSPPTSNEQYF,TGCGCCAGCAGCCCTCCCACTAGTAACGAGCAGTACTTC
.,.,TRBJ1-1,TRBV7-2,CASLLDRTNTEAFF,TGTGCCAGCCTCCTGGACAGAACCAACACTGAAGCTTTCTTT
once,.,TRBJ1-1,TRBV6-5,CARLIIQDSNTEAFF,TGTGCCAGACTTATAATACAGGACAGCAACACTGAAGCTTTCTTT
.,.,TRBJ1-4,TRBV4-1,CASSQRDFANEKLFF,TGCGCCAGCAGCCAGCGGGACTTCGCTAATGAAAAACTGTTTTTT
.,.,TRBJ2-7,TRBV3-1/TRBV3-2,CASSKTEGTHEQYF,TGTGCCAGCAGCAAAACCGAGGGAACCCACGAGCAGTACTTC
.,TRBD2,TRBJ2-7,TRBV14,CASSPLGGADGEQYF,TGTGCCAGCAGCCCCCTGGGAGGGGCGGACGGCGAGCAGTACTTC
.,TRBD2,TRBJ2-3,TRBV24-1,CATSPGRGSGTDTQYF,TGTGCCACCAGTCCAGGGCGGGGGTCGGGCACAGATACGCAGTATTTT
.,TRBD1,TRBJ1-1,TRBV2,CASSSTGGNTEAFF,TGTGCCAGCAGCTCGACAGGGGGGAACACTGAAGCTTTCTTT
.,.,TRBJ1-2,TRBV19,CASTTPMGSSYGYTF,TGTGCCAGTACCACTCCCATGGGGAGTTCCTATGGCTACACCTTC
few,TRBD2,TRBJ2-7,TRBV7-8,CASRASGLAGGRSSYEQYF,TGTGCCAGCAGAGCGTCGGGACTAGCGGGGGGGAGGAGCTCCTACGAGCAGTACTTC
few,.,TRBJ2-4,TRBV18,CASSPVSLGGNIQYF,TGTGCCAGCTCACCGGTTTCGCTGGGGGGAAACATTCAGTACTTC
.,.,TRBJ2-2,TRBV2,CASSRDTNGELFF,TGTGCCAGCTCGAGGGATACCAACGGGGAGCTGTTTTTT
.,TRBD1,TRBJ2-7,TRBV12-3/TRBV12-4,CASTGQGEDEQYF,TGTGCCAGCACAGGACAGGGTGAGGACGAGCAGTACTTC
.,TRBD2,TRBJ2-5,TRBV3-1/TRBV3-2,CASSQGLAGVAETQYF,TGTGCCAGCAGCCAAGGGCTAGCGGGGGTAGCGGAGACCCAGTACTTC
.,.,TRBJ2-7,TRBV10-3,CAISEGSSYEQYF,TGTGCCATCAGTGAAGGGTCCTCCTACGAGCAGTACTTC
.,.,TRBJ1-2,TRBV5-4,CASSSSYSTLYGYTF,TGTGCCAGCAGCTCCTCGTACAGTACTCTCTATGGCTACACCTTC
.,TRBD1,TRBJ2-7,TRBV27,CASRPGTGDSGYEQYF,TGTGCCAGCAGGCCCGGGACAGGGGATTCAGGCTACGAGCAGTACTTC
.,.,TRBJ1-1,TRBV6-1,CASSEGRSEAFF,TGTGCCAGCAGTGAGGGACGGAGTGAAGCTTTCTTT
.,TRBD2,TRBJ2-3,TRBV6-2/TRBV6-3,CASSPTSGVQDTQYF,TGTGCCAGCAGTCCGACTAGCGGGGTTCAAGATACGCAGTATTTT
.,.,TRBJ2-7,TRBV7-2,CASSLNTGTYEQYF,TGTGCCAGCAGCTTGAATACAGGGACCTACGAGCAGTACTTC
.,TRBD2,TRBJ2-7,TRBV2,CASTLASYEQYF,TGTGCCTCCACACTAGCGTCCTACGAGCAGTACTTC
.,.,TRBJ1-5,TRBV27,CASSLVGFSNQPQHF,TGTGCCAGCAGTTTAGTGGGCTTTAGCAATCAGCCCCAGCATTTT
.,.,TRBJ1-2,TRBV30,CAWATGRTRLYGYTF,TGTGCCTGGGCTACCGGAAGAACCCGGTTGTATGGCTACACCTTC
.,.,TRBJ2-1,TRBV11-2,CASSLAGGARWEQFF,TGTGCCAGCAGCTTAGCGGGTGGGGCTAGATGGGAGCAGTTCTTC
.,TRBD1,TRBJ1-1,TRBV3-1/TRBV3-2,CASSQGSGDRSEAFF,TGTGCCAGCAGCCAAGGGTCGGGGGACAGAAGTGAAGCTTTCTTT
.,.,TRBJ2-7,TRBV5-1,CASSFGRVNEQYF,TGCGCCAGCAGCTTCGGGAGAGTGAACGAGCAGTACTTC
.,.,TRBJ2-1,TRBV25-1,CASIGVGPYNEQFF,TGTGCCAGCATCGGGGTAGGCCCCTACAATGAGCAGTTCTTC
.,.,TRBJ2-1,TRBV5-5,CASSLRSSSYNEQFF,TGTGCCAGCAGCTTGAGGAGCAGCTCCTACAATGAGCAGTTCTTC
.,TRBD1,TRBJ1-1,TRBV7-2,CASRQGRGQGTEAFF,TGTGCCAGCAGGCAAGGGAGGGGACAGGGCACTGAAGCTTTCTTT
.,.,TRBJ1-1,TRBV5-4,CASSLALNTEAFF,TGTGCCAGCAGCCTGGCGTTGAACACTGAAGCTTTCTTT
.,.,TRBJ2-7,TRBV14,CASSQDMGSYEQYF,TGTGCCAGCAGCCAAGATATGGGATCCTACGAGCAGTACTTC
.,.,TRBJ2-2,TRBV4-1,CASSPILRGTGELFF,TGCGCCAGCAGCCCGATTCTGAGAGGCACCGGGGAGCTGTTTTTT
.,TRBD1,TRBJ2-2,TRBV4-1,CASSQAGQGTGELFF,TGCGCCAGCAGCCAAGCGGGACAGGGAACCGGGGAGCTGTTTTTT
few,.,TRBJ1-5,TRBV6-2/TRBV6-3,CASSGTPGTSQPQHF,TGTGCCAGCAGTGGGACCCCCGGGACAAGTCAGCCCCAGCATTTT
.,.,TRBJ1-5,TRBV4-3,CASSQIYRAANQPQHF,TGCGCCAGCAGCCAGATCTACAGGGCAGCCAATCAGCCCCAGCATTTT